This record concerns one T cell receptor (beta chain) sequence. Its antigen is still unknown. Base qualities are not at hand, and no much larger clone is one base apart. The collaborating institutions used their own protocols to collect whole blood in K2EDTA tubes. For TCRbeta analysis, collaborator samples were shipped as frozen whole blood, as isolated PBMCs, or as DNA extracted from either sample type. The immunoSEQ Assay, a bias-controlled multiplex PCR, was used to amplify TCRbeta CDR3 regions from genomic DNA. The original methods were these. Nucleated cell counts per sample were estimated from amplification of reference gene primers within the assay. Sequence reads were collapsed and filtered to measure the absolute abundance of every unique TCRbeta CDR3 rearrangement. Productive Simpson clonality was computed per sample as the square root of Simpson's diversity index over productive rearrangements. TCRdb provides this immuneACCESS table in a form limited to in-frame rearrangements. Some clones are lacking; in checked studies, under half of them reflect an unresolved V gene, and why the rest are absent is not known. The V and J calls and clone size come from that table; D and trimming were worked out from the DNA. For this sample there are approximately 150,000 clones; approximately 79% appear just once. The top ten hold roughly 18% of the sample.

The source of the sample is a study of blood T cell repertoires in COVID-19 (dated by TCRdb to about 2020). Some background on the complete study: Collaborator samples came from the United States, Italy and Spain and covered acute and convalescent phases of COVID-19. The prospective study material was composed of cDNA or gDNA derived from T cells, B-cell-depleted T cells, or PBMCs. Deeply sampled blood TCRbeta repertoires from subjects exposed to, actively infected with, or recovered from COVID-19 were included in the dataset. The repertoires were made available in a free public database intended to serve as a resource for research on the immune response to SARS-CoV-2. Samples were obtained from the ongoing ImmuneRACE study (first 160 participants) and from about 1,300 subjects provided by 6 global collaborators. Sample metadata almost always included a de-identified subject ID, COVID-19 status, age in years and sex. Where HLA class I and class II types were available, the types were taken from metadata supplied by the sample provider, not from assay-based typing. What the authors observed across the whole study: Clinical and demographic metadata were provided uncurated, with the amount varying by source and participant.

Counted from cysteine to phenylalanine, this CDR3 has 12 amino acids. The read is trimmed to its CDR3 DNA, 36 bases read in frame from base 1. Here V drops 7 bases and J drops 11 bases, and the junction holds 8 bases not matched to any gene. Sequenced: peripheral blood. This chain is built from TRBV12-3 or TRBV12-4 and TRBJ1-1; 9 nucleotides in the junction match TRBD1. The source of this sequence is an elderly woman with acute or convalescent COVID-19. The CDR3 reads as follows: CASNAGTGRAFF. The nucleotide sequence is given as TGTGCCAGCAACGCGGGGACAGGGCGCGCTTTCTTT.